The rows below give T cell receptor beta chains drawn from one sample of a study of OX40 agonist ivuxolimab in advanced cancers. Profiling relied on immunoSEQ multiplex PCR, and the TCRdb table lists in-frame clones only, not all of them. The sample has 45,000 to 60,000 clones, about nine tenths seen once; the top ten hold roughly 12%. Source: CD4+ or CD8+ T cells sorted from blood, taken in a trial of the OX40 agonist ivuxolimab. Receptors originate from an adult with an advanced solid tumor such as melanoma, head and neck, liver or kidney cancer. Both conserved end residues are part of each CDR3. The D gene is left open where the match is weak. Size tells how often a clone was seen (once, few, many) or the class of an expanded clone, and some rows leave it out.

size: NA
J: TRBJ2-7
V: TRBV27
D: NA
DNA: TGTGCCTCTAGACGGGGGGCAGCTGTAGGCGAGCAGTACTTC
CDR3: CASRRGAAVGEQYF

size: NA
J: TRBJ1-6
V: TRBV18
D: NA
DNA: TGTGCCAGCTCTCTCACAGGGCTGGGAGATTCACCCCTCCACTTT
CDR3: CASSLTGLGDSPLHF

size: NA
J: TRBJ2-3
V: TRBV15
D: NA
DNA: TGTGCCACCAGCCCAGGGAACAGAAACACAGATACGCAGTATTTT
CDR3: CATSPGNRNTDTQYF

size: NA
J: TRBJ1-2
V: TRBV19
D: NA
DNA: TGTGCCAGTAGATCAACTAAAACGGCTAACTATGGCTACACCTTC
CDR3: CASRSTKTANYGYTF

size: NA
J: TRBJ1-2
V: TRBV4-1
D: NA
DNA: TGCGCCAGCAGCCATCTGAGTGGGAATTCGGGCGTCCGGGGCGGCTACACCTTC
CDR3: CASSHLSGNSGVRGGYTF

size: NA
J: TRBJ2-7
V: TRBV28
D: NA
DNA: TGTGCCAGCAGTCCACACTACGAGCAGTACTTC
CDR3: CASSPHYEQYF

size: few
J: TRBJ2-4
V: TRBV28
D: NA
DNA: TGTGCCAGCAGCTTAAGGAGAATCAAAAACATTCAGTACTTC
CDR3: CASSLRRIKNIQYF

size: NA
J: TRBJ2-3
V: TRBV9
D: TRBD2
DNA: TGTGCCAGCAGCGTAGGGTGGACTAGCGGCCACACAGATACGCAGTATTTT
CDR3: CASSVGWTSGHTDTQYF

size: NA
J: TRBJ1-5
V: TRBV19
D: TRBD1
DNA: TGTGCCAGCCTTCCCGCGGGACAGGGCAATCAGCCCCAGCATTTT
CDR3: CASLPAGQGNQPQHF

size: few
J: TRBJ2-3
V: TRBV21-1
D: NA
DNA: TGTGCCGGCCCTAAGGGGGCGGGAGTCGTAGATACGCAGTATTTT
CDR3: CAGPKGAGVVDTQYF

size: once
J: TRBJ1-1
V: TRBV10-3
D: NA
DNA: TGTGCCATCAGTGAAGGGAGACTCGAAGCTTTCTTT
CDR3: CAISEGRLEAFF

size: NA
J: TRBJ1-1
V: TRBV9
D: NA
DNA: TGTGCCAGCAGCGAGCGACGGATGAACACTGAAGCTTTCTTT
CDR3: CASSERRMNTEAFF

size: NA
J: TRBJ2-7
V: TRBV4-1
D: TRBD1
DNA: TGCGCCAGCAGCCAAGAAAAGCTCCTGGGACAGGGGATATCCTACGAGCAGTACTTC
CDR3: CASSQEKLLGQGISYEQYF

size: NA
J: TRBJ2-5
V: TRBV18
D: TRBD1
DNA: TGTGCCAGCTCACGTGACAGGGAGCGAGAGCAGTACTTC
CDR3: CASSRDREREQYF

size: few
J: TRBJ1-2
V: TRBV5-1
D: NA
DNA: TGCGCCAGCAGCAACTACAGGGCTGGCTACACCTTC
CDR3: CASSNYRAGYTF

size: NA
J: TRBJ1-1
V: TRBV7-9
D: NA
DNA: TGTGCCAGCAGCTTAGAGGCCAGGGCCACTGAAGCTTTCTTT
CDR3: CASSLEARATEAFF

size: NA
J: TRBJ2-1
V: TRBV4-1
D: NA
DNA: TGCGCCAGCAGCCAAGTAATAGCCAGGGGGCGGGGGTCCTACAATGAGCAGTTCTTC
CDR3: CASSQVIARGRGSYNEQFF

size: NA
J: TRBJ2-3
V: TRBV7-2
D: NA
DNA: TGTGCCAGCAGCCCCCGGCGCCCCACAGATACGCAGTATTTT
CDR3: CASSPRRPTDTQYF

size: NA
J: TRBJ2-1
V: TRBV28
D: TRBD1
DNA: TGTGCCAGCAGTTACAGGGGGAAGGGGAATGAGCAGTTCTTC
CDR3: CASSYRGKGNEQFF

size: NA
J: TRBJ1-1
V: TRBV4-2
D: NA
DNA: TGTGCCAGCAGCCAAGATGAGGGGGGAGCTTTCTTT
CDR3: CASSQDEGGAFF

size: NA
J: TRBJ2-1
V: TRBV6-1
D: NA
DNA: TGTGCCAGCGGCCCTCCGGGTCAGGGCGAGCAGTTCTTC
CDR3: CASGPPGQGEQFF

size: NA
J: TRBJ1-2
V: TRBV13
D: NA
DNA: TGTGCCAGCAGCTATGTAGGGGGGATAGGGTTTCATGGCTACACCTTC
CDR3: CASSYVGGIGFHGYTF

size: NA
J: TRBJ1-2
V: TRBV6-5
D: NA
DNA: TGTGCCAGCAGTTACAAGGGCTATGGCTACACCTTC
CDR3: CASSYKGYGYTF

size: NA
J: TRBJ2-3
V: TRBV2
D: NA
DNA: TGTGCCAGCAGGGGGGACTGGGGAGATACGCAGTATTTT
CDR3: CASRGDWGDTQYF

size: NA
J: TRBJ2-7
V: TRBV5-1
D: TRBD1
DNA: TGCGCCAGCAGCTTTGCAGGGGGTAAGGACGAGCAGTACTTC
CDR3: CASSFAGGKDEQYF

size: NA
J: TRBJ1-2
V: TRBV6-1
D: NA
DNA: TGTGCCAGCAATTTCCTCGACGGGGGCTACACCTTC
CDR3: CASNFLDGGYTF

size: once
J: TRBJ2-3
V: TRBV7-6
D: TRBD2
DNA: TGTGCCAGCAGCTCTTCAGCGGGGAGCACAGATACGCAGTATTTT
CDR3: CASSSSAGSTDTQYF

size: once
J: TRBJ2-3
V: TRBV14
D: NA
DNA: TGTGCCAGCAGCCAAGCTTGGAGGATTTCAGATACGCAGTATTTT
CDR3: CASSQAWRISDTQYF

size: NA
J: TRBJ2-5
V: TRBV7-9
D: TRBD2
DNA: TGTGCCAGCAGCTCTAGCGGGAGATGGGGAGAGACCCAGTACTTC
CDR3: CASSSSGRWGETQYF

size: NA
J: TRBJ2-1
V: TRBV5-1
D: TRBD1
DNA: TGCGCCAGCAGCTTGGACAGGGGAAACTATGAGCAGTTCTTC
CDR3: CASSLDRGNYEQFF

size: NA
J: TRBJ2-5
V: TRBV5-1
D: NA
DNA: TGCGCCAGCAGCTTGCAGGGTGGAGAGACCCAGTACTTC
CDR3: CASSLQGGETQYF

size: NA
J: TRBJ2-3
V: TRBV9
D: TRBD2
DNA: TGTGCCAGCAGCGTAGTGGGGGTTGGCGGGGGGTACCCTAGCACAGATACGCAGTATTTT
CDR3: CASSVVGVGGGYPSTDTQYF

size: NA
J: TRBJ2-2
V: TRBV7-9
D: NA
DNA: TGTGCCAGCACCACTTATAGAGGGGGGGCCGGGGAGCTGTTTTTT
CDR3: CASTTYRGGAGELFF

size: NA
J: TRBJ2-2
V: TRBV19
D: TRBD2
DNA: TGTGCCAGTACCAAACGGCCGGGACTAGCGGGCGCGAACACCGGGGAGCTGTTTTTT
CDR3: CASTKRPGLAGANTGELFF

size: NA
J: TRBJ2-7
V: TRBV2
D: NA
DNA: TGTGCCAGCAGGGGATCCTACGAGCAGTACTTC
CDR3: CASRGSYEQYF

size: NA
J: TRBJ1-2
V: TRBV10-3
D: TRBD1
DNA: TGTGCCATCAGTGAAGGGACAGCTTATGGCTACACCTTC
CDR3: CAISEGTAYGYTF

size: NA
J: TRBJ2-3
V: TRBV5-1
D: NA
DNA: TGCGCCAGCAGCTTGGGTAAGGGCTACACAGATACGCAGTATTTT
CDR3: CASSLGKGYTDTQYF

size: NA
J: TRBJ2-1
V: TRBV27
D: TRBD2
DNA: TGTGCCAGCAGTTTGTTGTCTAGCGGAGCCCCCTACAATGAGCAGTTCTTC
CDR3: CASSLLSSGAPYNEQFF

size: NA
J: TRBJ1-1
V: TRBV10-3
D: TRBD1
DNA: TGTGCCATCAGTGAGGGACGGGACAGGGAGGGGCCTGAAGCTTTCTTT
CDR3: CAISEGRDREGPEAFF

size: NA
J: TRBJ2-1
V: TRBV19
D: NA
DNA: TGTGCCAGTAGTATTGGTGGGCTAAGCTCCTACAATGAGCAGTTCTTC
CDR3: CASSIGGLSSYNEQFF

size: NA
J: TRBJ2-2
V: TRBV11-3
D: TRBD1
DNA: TGTGCCAGCAGCCTGGCTGGGACAGGGATTTCCGGGGAGCTGTTTTTT
CDR3: CASSLAGTGISGELFF

size: NA
J: TRBJ2-1
V: TRBV2
D: NA
DNA: TGTGCCAGCAGTGCCCAACGGGAACTCTACAATGAGCAGTTCTTC
CDR3: CASSAQRELYNEQFF